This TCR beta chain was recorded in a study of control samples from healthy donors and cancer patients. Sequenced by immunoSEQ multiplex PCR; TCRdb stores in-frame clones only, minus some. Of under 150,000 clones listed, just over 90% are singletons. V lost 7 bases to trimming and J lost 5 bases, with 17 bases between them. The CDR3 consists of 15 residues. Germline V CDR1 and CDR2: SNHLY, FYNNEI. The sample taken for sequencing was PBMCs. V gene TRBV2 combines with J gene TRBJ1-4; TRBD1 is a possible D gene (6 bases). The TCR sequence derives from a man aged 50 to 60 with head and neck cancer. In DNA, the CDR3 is TGTGCCAGCACAATGGAACAGGGACTGAATGAAAAACTGTTTTTT. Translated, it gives CASTMEQGLNEKLFF.